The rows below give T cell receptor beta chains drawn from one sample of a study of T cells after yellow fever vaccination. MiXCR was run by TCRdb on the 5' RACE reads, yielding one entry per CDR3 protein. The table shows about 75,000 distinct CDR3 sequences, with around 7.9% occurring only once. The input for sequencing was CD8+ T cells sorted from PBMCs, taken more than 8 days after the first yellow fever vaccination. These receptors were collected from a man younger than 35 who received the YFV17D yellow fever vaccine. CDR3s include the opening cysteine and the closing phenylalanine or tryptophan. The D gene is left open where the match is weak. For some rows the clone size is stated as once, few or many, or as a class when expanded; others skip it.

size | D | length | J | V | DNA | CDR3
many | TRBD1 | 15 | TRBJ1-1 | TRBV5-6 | TGTGCCAGCAGCTTGGTTGGGACAGAAAACACTGAAGCTTTCTTT | CASSLVGTENTEAFF
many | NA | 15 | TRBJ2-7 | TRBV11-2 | TGTGCCAGCAGCTTAGGCGCCGATCGAGGCTACGAGCAGTACTTC | CASSLGADRGYEQYF
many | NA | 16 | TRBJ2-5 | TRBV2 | TGTGCCAGCAGTGGGGTCTTGGGGGTGCACCAAGAGACCCAGTACTTC | CASSGVLGVHQETQYF
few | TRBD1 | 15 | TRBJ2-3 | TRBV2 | TGTGCCAGCAGTTTTAGGACAGGGGATACAGATACGCAGTATTTT | CASSFRTGDTDTQYF
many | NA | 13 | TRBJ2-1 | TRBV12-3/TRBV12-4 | TGTGCCAGCAGTTCCCCAGCGGCAAATGAGCAGTTCTTC | CASSSPAANEQFF
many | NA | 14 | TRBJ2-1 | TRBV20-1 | TGCAGTGCTCCACAGGGATTTAAATACAATGAGCAGTTCTTC | CSAPQGFKYNEQFF
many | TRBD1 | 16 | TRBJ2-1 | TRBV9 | TGTGCCAGCAGCGGGTGGGGGCAGGGGGCTTGGAATGAGCAGTTCTTC | CASSGWGQGAWNEQFF
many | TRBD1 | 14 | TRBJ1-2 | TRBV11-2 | TGTGCCAGCAGCTCCTCCACAGGGGCCTATGGCTACACCTTC | CASSSSTGAYGYTF
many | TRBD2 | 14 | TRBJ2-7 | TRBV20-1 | TGCAGTGCTAGTAGTCTAGCGGGGGGCTACGAGCAGTACTTC | CSASSLAGGYEQYF
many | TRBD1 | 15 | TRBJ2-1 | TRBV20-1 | TGCAGTGCTAGAGATCGACAGGGGCCCTACAATGAGCAGTTCTTC | CSARDRQGPYNEQFF
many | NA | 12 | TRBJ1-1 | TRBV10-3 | TGTGCCATCAGTGAGTGGAACACTGAAGCTTTCTTT | CAISEWNTEAFF
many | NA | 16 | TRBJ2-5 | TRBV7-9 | TGTGCCAGCAGCTTAGAGGTCATGGGAGACCAGGAGACCCAGTACTTC | CASSLEVMGDQETQYF
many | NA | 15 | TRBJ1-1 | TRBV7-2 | TGTGCCAGCAGCTCATTCGGGGGGCCTGACACTGAAGCTTTCTTT | CASSSFGGPDTEAFF
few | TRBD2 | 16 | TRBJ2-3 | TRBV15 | TGTGCCACCAGCAGAGATAGGCGGGGGGGCACAGATACGCAGTATTTT | CATSRDRRGGTDTQYF
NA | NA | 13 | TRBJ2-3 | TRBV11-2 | TGTGCCAGCAGCATTATACCCGCAGATACGCAGTATTTT | CASSIIPADTQYF
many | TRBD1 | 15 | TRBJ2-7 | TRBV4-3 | TGCGCCAGCAGCACGCGGGACAGGGGGATCTACGAGCAGTACTTC | CASSTRDRGIYEQYF
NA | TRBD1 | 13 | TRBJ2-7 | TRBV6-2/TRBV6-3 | TGTGCCAGCAGAGACAGGGTCGACTACGAGCAGTACTTC | CASRDRVDYEQYF
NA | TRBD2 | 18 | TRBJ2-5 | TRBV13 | TGTGCCAGCAGCCCTACGGACGGACTAGCGGGGGGCCTCCGAACCCAGTACTTC | CASSPTDGLAGGLRTQYF
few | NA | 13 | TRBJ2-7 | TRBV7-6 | TGTGCCAGCAGCTTAGAGGGTAGAGGCGAGCAGTACTTC | CASSLEGRGEQYF
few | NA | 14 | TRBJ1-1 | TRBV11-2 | TGTGCCAGCAGCGGTGACGGTCAGTGGACTGAAGCTTTCTTT | CASSGDGQWTEAFF
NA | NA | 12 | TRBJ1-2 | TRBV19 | TGTGCCAGTAGAACAGGCGAAGTCGGCTACACCTTC | CASRTGEVGYTF
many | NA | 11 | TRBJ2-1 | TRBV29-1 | TGCAGCGTTGTGAGAGGCAATGAGCAGTTCTTC | CSVVRGNEQFF
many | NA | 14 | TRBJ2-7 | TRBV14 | TGTGCCAGCAGCCACGGCGGGGTGGCCTACGAGCAGTACTTC | CASSHGGVAYEQYF
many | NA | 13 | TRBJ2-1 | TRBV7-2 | TGTGCCAGCAGCTTACCGGAATACAATGAGCAGTTCTTC | CASSLPEYNEQFF
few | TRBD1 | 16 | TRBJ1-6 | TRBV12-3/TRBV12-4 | TGTGCCAGCAGTCCCCGCAGGGGGATCTATAATTCACCCCTCCACTTT | CASSPRRGIYNSPLHF
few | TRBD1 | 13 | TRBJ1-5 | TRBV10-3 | TGTGCCGCACGGGACAGGGAGGATCAGCCCCAGCATTTT | CAARDREDQPQHF
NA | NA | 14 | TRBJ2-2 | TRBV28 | TGTGCCAGCAGTTTTGGGCCGGCCACCGGGGAGCTGTTTTTT | CASSFGPATGELFF
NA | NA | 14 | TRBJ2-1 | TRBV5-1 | TGCGCCAGCAGCTGGGGCGTAGACCCCAATGAGCAGTTCTTC | CASSWGVDPNEQFF
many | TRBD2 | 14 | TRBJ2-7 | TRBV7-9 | TGTGCCAGCAAGGAGCGGGGGGAAACCTACGAGCAGTACTTC | CASKERGETYEQYF
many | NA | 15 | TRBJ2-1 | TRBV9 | TGTGCCAGCAGCATAGACGGCCTTCCCTACAATGAGCAGTTCTTC | CASSIDGLPYNEQFF
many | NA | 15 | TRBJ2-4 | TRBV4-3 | TGCGCCAGCAGCCAACGCAGGGTTGGAGGAGGCATTCAGTACTTC | CASSQRRVGGGIQYF
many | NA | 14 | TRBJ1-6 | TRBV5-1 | TGCGCCAGCAGCCCGGGACGGAATAATTCACCCCTCCACTTT | CASSPGRNNSPLHF
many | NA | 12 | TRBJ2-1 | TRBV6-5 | TGTGCCAGCAGCCCGACGGGGGATGAGCAGTTCTTC | CASSPTGDEQFF
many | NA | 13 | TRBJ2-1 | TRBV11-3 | TGTGCCAGCAGCCTCAGGGGCTACAATGAGCAGTTCTTC | CASSLRGYNEQFF
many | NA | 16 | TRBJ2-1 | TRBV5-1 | TGCGCCAGCAGCTTGTTGGACTTGAGCGATTACAATGAGCAGTTCTTC | CASSLLDLSDYNEQFF
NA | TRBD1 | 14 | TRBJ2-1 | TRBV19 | TGTGCCAGTAGTTGGGGGACAGGGGGCAATGAGCAGTTCTTC | CASSWGTGGNEQFF
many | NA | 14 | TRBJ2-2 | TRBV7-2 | TGTGCCAGCAGCTTTAGTGATAGCACCGGGGAGCTGTTTTTT | CASSFSDSTGELFF
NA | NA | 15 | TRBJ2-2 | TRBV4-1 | TGCGCCAGCAGCCAAACATCCTTCGGGACCGGGGAGCTGTTTTTT | CASSQTSFGTGELFF
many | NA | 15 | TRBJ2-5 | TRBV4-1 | TGCGCCAGCAGCGATAGAGAGTCGACGCAAGAGACCCAGTACTTC | CASSDRESTQETQYF
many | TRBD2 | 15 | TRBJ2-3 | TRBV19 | TGTGCCAGTAGTATCTATAGCGGGGGGACCGATACGCAGTATTTT | CASSIYSGGTDTQYF
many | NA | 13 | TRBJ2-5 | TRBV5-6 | TGTGCCAGCAGCTTGTTACTCGAAGAGACCCAGTACTTC | CASSLLLEETQYF
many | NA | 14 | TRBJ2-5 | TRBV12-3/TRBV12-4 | TGTGCCAGCAGTCTTGAGGGTGAACAAGAGACCCAGTACTTC | CASSLEGEQETQYF
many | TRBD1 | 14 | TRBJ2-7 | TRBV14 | TGTGCCAGCAGCTCCCGGGACAGGGGGAACGAGCAGTACTTC | CASSSRDRGNEQYF
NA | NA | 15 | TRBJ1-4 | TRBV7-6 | TGTGCCAGCAGCTCTAGGGGGTCAACTAATGAAAAACTGTTTTTT | CASSSRGSTNEKLFF
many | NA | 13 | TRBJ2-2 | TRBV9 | TGTGCCAGCAGCGGGCTAGCCGGCGGGGAGCTGTTTTTT | CASSGLAGGELFF
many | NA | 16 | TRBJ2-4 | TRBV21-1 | TGTGCCAGCAGCAAACAGGGAAACGGGGCCAAAAACATTCAGTACTTC | CASSKQGNGAKNIQYF
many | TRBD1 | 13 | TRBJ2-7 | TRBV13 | TGTGCCAGCAGCGGGCCGGGACAGTACGAGCAGTACTTC | CASSGPGQYEQYF
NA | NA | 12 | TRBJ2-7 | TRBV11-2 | TGTGCCAGCAGCTTGTCAGCAGGCGAGCAGTACTTC | CASSLSAGEQYF
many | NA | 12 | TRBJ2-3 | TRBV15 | TGTGCCACCAGCAGCGGACTCCCCCCGCAGTATTTT | CATSSGLPPQYF
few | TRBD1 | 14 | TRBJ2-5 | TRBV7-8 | TGTGCCAGCAGCGGGACAGGGGGCGCGGAGACCCAGTACTTC | CASSGTGGAETQYF